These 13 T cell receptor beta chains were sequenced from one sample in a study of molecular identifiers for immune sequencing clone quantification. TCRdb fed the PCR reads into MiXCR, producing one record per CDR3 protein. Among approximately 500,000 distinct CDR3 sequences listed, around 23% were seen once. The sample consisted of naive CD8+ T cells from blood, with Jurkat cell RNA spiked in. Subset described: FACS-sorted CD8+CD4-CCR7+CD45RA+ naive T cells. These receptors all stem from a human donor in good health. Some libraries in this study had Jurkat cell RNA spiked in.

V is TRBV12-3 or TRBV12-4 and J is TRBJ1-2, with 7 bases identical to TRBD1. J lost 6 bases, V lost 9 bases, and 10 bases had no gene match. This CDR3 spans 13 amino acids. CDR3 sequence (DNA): TGTGCCAGGAGCTGGTCAGGGGGTCATGGCTACACCTTC. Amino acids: CARSWSGGHGYTF.

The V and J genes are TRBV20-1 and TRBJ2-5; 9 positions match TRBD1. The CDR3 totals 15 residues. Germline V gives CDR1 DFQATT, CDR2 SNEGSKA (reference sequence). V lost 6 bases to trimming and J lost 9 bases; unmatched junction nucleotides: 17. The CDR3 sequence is CSANLPGQGFASQYF. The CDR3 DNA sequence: TGCAGTGCCAACCTCCCGGGACAGGGTTTCGCGTCCCAGTACTTC.

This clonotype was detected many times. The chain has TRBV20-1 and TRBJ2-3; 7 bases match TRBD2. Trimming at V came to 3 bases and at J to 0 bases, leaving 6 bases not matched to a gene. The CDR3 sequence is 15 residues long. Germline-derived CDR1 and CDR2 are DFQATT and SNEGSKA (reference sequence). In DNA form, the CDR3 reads TGCAGTGCTAGGGAAACGGGACTAAGCACAGATACGCAGTATTTT. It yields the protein CSARETGLSTDTQYF.

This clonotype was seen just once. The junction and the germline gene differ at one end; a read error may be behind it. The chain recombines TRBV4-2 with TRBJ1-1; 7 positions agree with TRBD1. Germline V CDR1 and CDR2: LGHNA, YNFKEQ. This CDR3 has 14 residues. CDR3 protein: CASSQGQANSEAFF. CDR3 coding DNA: TGTGCCAGCAGTCAAGGACAGGCGAACTCTGAAGCTTTCTTT.

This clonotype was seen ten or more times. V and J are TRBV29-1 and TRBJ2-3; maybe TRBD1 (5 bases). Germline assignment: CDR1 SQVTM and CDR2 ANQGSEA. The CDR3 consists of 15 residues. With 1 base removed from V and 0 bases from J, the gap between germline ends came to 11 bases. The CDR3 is CSVEGTPTSTDTQYF. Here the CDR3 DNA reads TGCAGCGTTGAAGGGACACCGACTAGCACAGATACGCAGTATTTT.

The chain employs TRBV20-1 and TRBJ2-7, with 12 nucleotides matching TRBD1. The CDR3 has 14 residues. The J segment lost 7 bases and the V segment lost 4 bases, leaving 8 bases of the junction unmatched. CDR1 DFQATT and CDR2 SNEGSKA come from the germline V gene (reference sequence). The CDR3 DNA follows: TGCAGTGCTATGGGGGGACAGGGGGCGTTTGAGCAGTACTTC. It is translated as CSAMGGQGAFEQYF.

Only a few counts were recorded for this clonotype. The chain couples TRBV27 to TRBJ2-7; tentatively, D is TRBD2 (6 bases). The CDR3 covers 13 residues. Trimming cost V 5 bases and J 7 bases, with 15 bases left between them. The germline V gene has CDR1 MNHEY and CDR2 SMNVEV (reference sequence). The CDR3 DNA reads TGTGCCAGCAGTCTGGGACCGGGAGCGGAGCAGTACTTC. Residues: CASSLGPGAEQYF.

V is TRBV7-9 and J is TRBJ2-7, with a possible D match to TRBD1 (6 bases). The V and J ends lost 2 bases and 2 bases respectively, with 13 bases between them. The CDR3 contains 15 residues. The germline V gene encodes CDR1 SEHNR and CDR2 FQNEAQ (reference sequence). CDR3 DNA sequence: TGTGCCAGCAGCTTAACAGAGACAGGAACCTACGAGCAGTACTTC. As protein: CASSLTETGTYEQYF.

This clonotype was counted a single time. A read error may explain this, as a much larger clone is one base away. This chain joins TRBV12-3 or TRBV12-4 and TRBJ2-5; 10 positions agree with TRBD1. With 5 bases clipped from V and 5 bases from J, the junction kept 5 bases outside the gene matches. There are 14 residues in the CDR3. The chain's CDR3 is CASSPGTGDETQYF. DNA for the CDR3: TGTGCCAGCAGTCCCGGGACAGGGGATGAGACCCAGTACTTC.

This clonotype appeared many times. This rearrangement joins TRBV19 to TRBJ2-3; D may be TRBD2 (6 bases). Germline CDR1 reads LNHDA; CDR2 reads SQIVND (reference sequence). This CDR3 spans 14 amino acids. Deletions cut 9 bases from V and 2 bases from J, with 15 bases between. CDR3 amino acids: CASNPGLYTDTQYF. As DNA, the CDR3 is TGTGCCAGCAATCCGGGACTCTACACAGATACGCAGTATTTT. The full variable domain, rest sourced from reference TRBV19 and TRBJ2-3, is DGGITQSPKYLFRKEGQNVTLSCEQNLNHDAMYWYRQDPGQGLRLIYYSQIVNDFQKGDIAEGYSVSREKKESFPLTVTSAQKNPTAFYLCASNPGLYTDTQYFGPGTRLTVL.

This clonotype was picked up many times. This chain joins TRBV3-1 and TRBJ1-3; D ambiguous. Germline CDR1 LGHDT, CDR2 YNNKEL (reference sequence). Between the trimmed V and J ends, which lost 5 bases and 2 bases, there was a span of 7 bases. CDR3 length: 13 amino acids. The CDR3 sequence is CASSAGTGNTIYF. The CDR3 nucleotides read TGTGCCAGCAGCGCCGGGACTGGAAACACCATATATTTT.

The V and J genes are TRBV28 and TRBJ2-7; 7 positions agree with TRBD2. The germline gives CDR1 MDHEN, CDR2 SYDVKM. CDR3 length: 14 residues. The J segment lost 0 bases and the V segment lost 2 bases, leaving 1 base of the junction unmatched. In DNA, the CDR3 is TGTGCCAGCAGTTTACCGGGGGGCTCCTACGAGCAGTACTTC. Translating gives CASSLPGGSYEQYF. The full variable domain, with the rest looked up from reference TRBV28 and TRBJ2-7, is DVKVTQSSRYLVKRTGEKVFLECVQDMDHENMFWYRQDPGLGLRLIYFSYDVKMKEKGDIPEGYSVSREKKERFSLILESASTNQTSMYLCASSLPGGSYEQYFGPGTRLTVT.

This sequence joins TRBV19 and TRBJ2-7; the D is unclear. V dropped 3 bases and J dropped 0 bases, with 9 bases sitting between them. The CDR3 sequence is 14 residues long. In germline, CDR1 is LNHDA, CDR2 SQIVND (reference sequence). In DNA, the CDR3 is TGTGCCAGTAGTATTCTTTCGAGCTCCTACGAGCAGTACTTC. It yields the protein CASSILSSSYEQYF.